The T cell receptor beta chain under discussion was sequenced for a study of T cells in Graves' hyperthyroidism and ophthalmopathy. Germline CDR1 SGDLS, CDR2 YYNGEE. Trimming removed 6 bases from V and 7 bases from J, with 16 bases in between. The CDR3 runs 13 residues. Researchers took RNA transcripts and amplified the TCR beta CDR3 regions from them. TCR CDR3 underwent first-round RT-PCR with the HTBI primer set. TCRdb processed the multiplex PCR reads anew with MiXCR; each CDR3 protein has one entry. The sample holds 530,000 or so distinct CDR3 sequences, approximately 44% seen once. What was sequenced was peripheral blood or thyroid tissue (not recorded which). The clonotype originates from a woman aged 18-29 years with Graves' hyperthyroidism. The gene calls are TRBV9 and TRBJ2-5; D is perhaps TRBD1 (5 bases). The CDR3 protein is CASTAGGAWTQYF. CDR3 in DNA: TGTGCCAGCACCGCCGGTGGGGCGTGGACCCAGTACTTC.